This T cell receptor (beta chain) originates from a study of shared T cell receptors in the human thymus. TCRdb keeps only in-frame clones here, not all; method: immunoSEQ multiplex PCR. The table records some 400,000 clones, over 90% of them present only once. The TCR was taken from a human donor. Source material: thymocytes.

As DNA, the CDR3 is TGTGCCACCAGCGTCCAACAGGGTTCGGGGAATCAGCCCCAGCATTTT. This translates into CATSVQQGSGNQPQHF. The rearrangement joins TRBV15 to TRBJ1-5; tentative D call: TRBD1 (6 bases). Germline values: CDR1 LNHNV, CDR2 YYDKDF (reference sequence). With 5 bases removed from V and 4 bases from J, the gap between germline ends came to 18 bases. The CDR3 covers 16 residues.